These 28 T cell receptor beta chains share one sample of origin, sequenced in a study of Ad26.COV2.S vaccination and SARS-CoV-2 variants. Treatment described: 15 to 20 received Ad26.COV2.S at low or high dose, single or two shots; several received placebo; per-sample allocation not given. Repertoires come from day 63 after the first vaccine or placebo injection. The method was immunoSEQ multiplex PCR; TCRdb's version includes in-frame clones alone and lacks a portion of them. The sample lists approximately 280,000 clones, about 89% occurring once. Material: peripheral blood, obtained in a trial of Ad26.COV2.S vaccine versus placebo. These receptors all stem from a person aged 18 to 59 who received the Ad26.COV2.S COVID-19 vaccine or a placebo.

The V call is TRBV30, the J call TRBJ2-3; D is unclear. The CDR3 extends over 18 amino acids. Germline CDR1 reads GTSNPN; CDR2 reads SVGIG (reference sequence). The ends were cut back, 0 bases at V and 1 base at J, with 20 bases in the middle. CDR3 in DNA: TGTGCCTGGAGTGTGACTGGGCCCCTCACCCGGTGCACAGATACGCAGTATTTT. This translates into CAWSVTGPLTRCTDTQYF.

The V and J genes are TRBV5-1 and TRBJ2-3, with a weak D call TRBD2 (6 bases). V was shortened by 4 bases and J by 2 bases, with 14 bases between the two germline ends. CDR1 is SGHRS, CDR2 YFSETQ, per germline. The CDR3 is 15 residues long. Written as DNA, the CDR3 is TGCGCCAGCAGCCCAACGGACTACTCCACAGATACGCAGTATTTT. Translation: CASSPTDYSTDTQYF.

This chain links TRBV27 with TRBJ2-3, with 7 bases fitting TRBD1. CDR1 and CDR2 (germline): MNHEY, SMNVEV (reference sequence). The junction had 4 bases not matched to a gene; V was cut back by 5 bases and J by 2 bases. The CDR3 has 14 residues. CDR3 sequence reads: CASSPDRVTDTQYF. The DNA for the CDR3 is TGTGCCAGCAGTCCCGACAGGGTCACAGATACGCAGTATTTT.

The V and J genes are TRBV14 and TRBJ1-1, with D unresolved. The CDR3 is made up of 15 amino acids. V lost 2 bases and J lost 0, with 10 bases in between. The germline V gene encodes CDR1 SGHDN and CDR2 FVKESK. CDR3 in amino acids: CASSQWNSMNTEAFF. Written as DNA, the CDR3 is TGTGCCAGCAGCCAATGGAACAGCATGAACACTGAAGCTTTCTTT.

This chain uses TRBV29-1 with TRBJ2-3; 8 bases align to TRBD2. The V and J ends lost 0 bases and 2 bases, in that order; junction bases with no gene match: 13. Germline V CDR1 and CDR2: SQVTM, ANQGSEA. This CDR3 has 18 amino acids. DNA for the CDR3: TGCAGCGTTGAAGATCCACCTAGGGCGGGGGGTTACACAGATACGCAGTATTTT. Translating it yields CSVEDPPRAGGYTDTQYF.

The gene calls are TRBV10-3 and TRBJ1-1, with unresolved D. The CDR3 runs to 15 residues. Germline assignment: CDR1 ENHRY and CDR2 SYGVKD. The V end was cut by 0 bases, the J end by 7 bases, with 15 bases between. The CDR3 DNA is TGTGCCATCAGTGAGTCAGTACATTCCTGGGGTGAAGCTTTCTTT. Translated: CAISESVHSWGEAFF.

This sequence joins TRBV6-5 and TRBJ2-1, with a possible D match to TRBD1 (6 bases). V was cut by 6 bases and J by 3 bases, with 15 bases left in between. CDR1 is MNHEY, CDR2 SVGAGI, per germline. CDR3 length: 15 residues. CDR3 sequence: CASRQATGFYNEQFF. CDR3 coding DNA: TGTGCCAGCAGGCAGGCCACAGGGTTCTACAATGAGCAGTTCTTC.

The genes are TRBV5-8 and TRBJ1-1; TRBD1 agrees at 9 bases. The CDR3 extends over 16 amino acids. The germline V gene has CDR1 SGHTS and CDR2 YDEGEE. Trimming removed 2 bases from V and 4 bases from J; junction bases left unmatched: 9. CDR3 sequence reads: CASSFLTGGGSTEAFF. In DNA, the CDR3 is TGTGCCAGCAGCTTTCTAACAGGGGGCGGGAGCACTGAAGCTTTCTTT. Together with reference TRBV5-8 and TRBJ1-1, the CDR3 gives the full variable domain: EAGVTQSPTHLIKTRGQQATLRCSPISGHTSVYWYQQALGLGLQFLLWYDEGEERNRGNFPPRFSGRQFPNYSSELNVNALELEDSALYLCASSFLTGGGSTEAFFGQGTRLTVV.

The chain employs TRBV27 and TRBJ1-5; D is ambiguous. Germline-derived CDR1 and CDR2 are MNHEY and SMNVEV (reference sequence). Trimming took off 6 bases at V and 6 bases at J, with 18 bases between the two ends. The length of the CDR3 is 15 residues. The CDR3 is CASSLDGPRGQPQHF. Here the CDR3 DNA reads TGTGCCAGCAGCCTGGACGGTCCTCGGGGTCAGCCCCAGCATTTT.

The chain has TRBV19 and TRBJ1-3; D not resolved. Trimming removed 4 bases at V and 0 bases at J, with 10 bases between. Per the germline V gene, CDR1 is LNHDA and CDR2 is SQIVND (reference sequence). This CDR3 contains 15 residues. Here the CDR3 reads CASSTDFSSGNTIYF. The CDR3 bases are TGTGCCAGTAGTACCGACTTTTCCTCTGGAAACACCATATATTTT.

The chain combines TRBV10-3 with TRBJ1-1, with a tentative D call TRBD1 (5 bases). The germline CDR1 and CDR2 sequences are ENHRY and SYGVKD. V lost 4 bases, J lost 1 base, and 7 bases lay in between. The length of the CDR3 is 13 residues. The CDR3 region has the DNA TGTGCCATCAGTGCGGGGCGGAACACTGAAGCTTTCTTT. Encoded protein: CAISAGRNTEAFF.

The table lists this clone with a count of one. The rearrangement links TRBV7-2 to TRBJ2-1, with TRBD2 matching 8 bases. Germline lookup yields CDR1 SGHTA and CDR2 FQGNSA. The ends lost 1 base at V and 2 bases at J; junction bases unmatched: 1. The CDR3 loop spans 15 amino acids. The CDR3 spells CASSLDSGTYNEQFF. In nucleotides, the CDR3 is TGTGCCAGCAGCTTAGATAGCGGGACCTACAATGAGCAGTTCTTC.

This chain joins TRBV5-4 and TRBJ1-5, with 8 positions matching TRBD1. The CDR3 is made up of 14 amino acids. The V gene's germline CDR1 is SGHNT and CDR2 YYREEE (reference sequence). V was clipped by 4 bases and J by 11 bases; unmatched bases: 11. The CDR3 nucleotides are TGTGCCAGCAGCCCGGGACAGGCCCTGAGGGCCCAGCATTTT. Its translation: CASSPGQALRAQHF. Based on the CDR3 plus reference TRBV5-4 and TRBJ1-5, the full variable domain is ETGVTQSPTHLIKTRGQQVTLRCSSQSGHNTVSWYQQALGQGPQFIFQYYREEENGRGNFPPRFSGLQFPNYSSELNVNALELDDSALYLCASSPGQALRAQHFGDGTRLSIL.

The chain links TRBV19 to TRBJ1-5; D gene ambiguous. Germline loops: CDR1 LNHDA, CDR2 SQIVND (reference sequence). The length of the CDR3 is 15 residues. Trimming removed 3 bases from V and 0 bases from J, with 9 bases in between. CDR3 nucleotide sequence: TGTGCCAGTAGTATGAAAAGGGATAGCAATCAGCCCCAGCATTTT. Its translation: CASSMKRDSNQPQHF.

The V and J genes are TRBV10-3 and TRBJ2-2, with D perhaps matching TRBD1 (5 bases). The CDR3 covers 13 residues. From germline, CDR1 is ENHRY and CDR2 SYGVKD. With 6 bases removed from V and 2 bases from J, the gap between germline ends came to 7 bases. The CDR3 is CAISDSNTGELFF. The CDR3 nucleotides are TGTGCCATCAGCGACAGTAACACCGGGGAGCTGTTTTTT.

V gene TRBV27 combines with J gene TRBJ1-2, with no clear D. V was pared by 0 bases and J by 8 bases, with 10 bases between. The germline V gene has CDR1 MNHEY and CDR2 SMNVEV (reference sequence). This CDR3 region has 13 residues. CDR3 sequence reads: CASSLSTGRGYTF. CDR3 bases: TGTGCCAGCAGTTTATCGACCGGGAGAGGCTACACCTTC.

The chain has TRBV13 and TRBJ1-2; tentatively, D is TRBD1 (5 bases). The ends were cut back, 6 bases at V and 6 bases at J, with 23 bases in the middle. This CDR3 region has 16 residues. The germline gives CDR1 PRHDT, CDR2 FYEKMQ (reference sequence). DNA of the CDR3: TGTGCCAGCAGTCCAGAACCTAGACAGCGGGAAGATGGCTACACCTTC. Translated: CASSPEPRQREDGYTF.

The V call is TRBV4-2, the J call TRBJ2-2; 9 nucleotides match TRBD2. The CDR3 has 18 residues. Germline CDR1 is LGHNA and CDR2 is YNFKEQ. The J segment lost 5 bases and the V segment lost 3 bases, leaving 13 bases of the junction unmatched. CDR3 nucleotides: TGTGCCAGCAGCCAGGACCCCTCCGCGGGGGGGCATACCGGGGAGCTGTTTTTT. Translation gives CASSQDPSAGGHTGELFF.

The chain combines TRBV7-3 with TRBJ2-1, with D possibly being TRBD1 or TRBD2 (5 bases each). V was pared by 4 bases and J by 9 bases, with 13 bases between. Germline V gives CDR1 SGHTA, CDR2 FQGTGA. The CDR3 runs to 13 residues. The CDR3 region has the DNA TGTGCCAGCAGCTCTGGGGGAATATCTGAGCAGTTCTTC. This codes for CASSSGGISEQFF.

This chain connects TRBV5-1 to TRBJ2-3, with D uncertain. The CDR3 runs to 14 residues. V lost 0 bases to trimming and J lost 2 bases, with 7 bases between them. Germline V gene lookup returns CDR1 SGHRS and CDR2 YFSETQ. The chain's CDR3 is CASSLASFTDTQYF. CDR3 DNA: TGCGCCAGCAGCTTGGCCAGCTTCACAGATACGCAGTATTTT.

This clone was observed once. CDR3 in DNA: TGTGCCAGCAGGAGGACTCCTGCCGGGAGGCAGTACTTC. Translation: CASRRTPAGRQYF. V usage is TRBV2 and J usage is TRBJ2-7, with D maybe TRBD2 (6 bases). This CDR3 is built from 13 residues. Trimming cost V 6 bases and J 9 bases, with 18 bases left between them. Germline CDR1 reads SNHLY; CDR2 reads FYNNEI.

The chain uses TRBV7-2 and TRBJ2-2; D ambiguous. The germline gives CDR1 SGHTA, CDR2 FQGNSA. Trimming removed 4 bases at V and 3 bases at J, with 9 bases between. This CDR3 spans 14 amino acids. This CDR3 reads CASSSDPYTGELFF. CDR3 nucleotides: TGTGCCAGCAGCTCGGACCCCTACACCGGGGAGCTGTTTTTT.

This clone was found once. The DNA for the CDR3 is TGTGCCAGCAGCCAACAGGGGGCAGACTATGGCTACACCTTC. Residues: CASSQQGADYGYTF. V and J are TRBV3-1 (or the pseudogene TRBV3-2) and TRBJ1-2; 8 bases line up with TRBD1. This CDR3 is 14 amino acids long. J lost 3 bases, V lost 2 bases, and 2 bases had no gene match. Germline-derived CDR1 and CDR2 are LGHDT and YNNKEL (reference sequence).

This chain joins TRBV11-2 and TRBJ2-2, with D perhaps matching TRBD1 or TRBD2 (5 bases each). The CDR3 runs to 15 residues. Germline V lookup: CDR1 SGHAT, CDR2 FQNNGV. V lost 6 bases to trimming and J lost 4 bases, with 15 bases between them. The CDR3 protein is CASREGRASTGELFF. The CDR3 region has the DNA TGTGCCAGCAGAGAGGGCAGGGCGTCCACCGGGGAGCTGTTTTTT.

CDR3 DNA sequence: TGTGCCAGCAGTGAGGACTATAACCCCTACAATGAGCAGTTCTTC. Encoded protein: CASSEDYNPYNEQFF. V gene TRBV2 combines with J gene TRBJ2-1, with D possibly matching TRBD2 (6 bases). The V end was cut by 3 bases, the J end by 2 bases, with 11 bases between. The CDR3 length is 15 residues. CDR1 and CDR2 (germline): SNHLY, FYNNEI.

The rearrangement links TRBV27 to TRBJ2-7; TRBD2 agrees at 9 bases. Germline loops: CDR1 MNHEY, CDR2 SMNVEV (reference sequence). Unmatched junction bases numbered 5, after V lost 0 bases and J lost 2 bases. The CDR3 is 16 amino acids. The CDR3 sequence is CASSLSGAGGTYEQYF. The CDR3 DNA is TGTGCCAGCAGTTTATCCGGAGCGGGGGGCACCTACGAGCAGTACTTC.

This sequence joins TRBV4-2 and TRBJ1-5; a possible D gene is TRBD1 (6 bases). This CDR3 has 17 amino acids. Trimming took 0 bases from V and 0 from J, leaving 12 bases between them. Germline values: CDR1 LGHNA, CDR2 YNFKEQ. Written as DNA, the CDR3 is TGTGCCAGCAGCCAAGATGGGACAAGATATAGCAATCAGCCCCAGCATTTT. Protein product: CASSQDGTRYSNQPQHF.

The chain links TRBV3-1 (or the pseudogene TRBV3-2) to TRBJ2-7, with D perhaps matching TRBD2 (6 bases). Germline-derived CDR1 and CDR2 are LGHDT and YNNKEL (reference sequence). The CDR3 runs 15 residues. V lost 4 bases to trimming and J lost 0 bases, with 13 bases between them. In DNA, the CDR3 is TGTGCCAGCAGCCCCAGCGGGTTAAGCTCCTACGAGCAGTACTTC. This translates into CASSPSGLSSYEQYF.